Shown below are 9 T cell receptor beta chains from a single sample sequenced in a study of regulatory T cells in long-lasting Graves disease. With iRepertoire HTBI primers and Arm-PCR of CDR3 regions, TCR beta libraries were built. TCRdb reprocessed the multiplex PCR reads with MiXCR, giving one entry per CDR3 protein. The sample includes about 460,000 distinct CDR3 sequences, around a fifth seen only once; the top ten take about an eighth. This sample's time point: persistent/refractory GD, antithyroid drugs over 5 years with positive TRAb. PBMCs were the source of the RNA used for TCR sequencing. Material: peripheral blood mononuclear cells (PBMCs), obtained when the disease was refractory, from a patient treated with antithyroid drugs. Receptors were obtained from a female donor with Graves disease.

The chain recombines TRBV25-1 with TRBJ2-5, with D possibly matching TRBD2 (7 bases). The CDR3 consists of 13 residues. V lost 5 bases and J lost 5, with 12 bases in between. The germline V gene has CDR1 MGHDK and CDR2 SYGVNS. The CDR3 DNA reads TGTGCCAGCAGTTGGGGAGGGGGGGAGACCCAGTACTTC. Translated: CASSWGGGETQYF. The full variable domain, completed using reference TRBV25-1 and TRBJ2-5, is EADIYQTPRYLVIGTGKKITLECSQTMGHDKMYWYQQDPGMELHLIHYSYGVNSTEKGDLSSESTVSRIRTEHFPLTLESARPSHTSQYLCASSWGGGETQYFGPGTRLLVL.

In this sample, this clonotype turned up a few times. CDR3 nucleotide sequence: TGTGCCAGCAGTTCCCGGACAGGGCCCGCCGCTGAAGCTTTCTTT. Its translation is CASSSRTGPAAEAFF. The V call is TRBV27, the J call TRBJ1-1; TRBD1 agrees at 8 bases. There are 15 residues in the CDR3. Germline values: CDR1 MNHEY, CDR2 SMNVEV (reference sequence). The V gene end was trimmed by 4 bases and the J gene end by 6 bases; junction bases not matched to a gene: 10.

This clonotype was seen a handful of times. The V and J genes are TRBV25-1 and TRBJ1-3; tentatively, D is TRBD1 (5 bases). V was pared by 2 bases and J by 3 bases, with 11 bases between. The CDR3 runs to 15 residues. From germline, CDR1 is MGHDK and CDR2 SYGVNS. Here the CDR3 reads CASSEVGDDGNTIYF. CDR3 bases: TGTGCCAGCAGTGAAGTTGGGGACGATGGAAACACCATATATTTT.

The chain joins TRBV3-1 to TRBJ2-7, with unresolved D. The V end lost 0 bases, the J end lost 4 bases, and 13 bases lay between the germline ends. This CDR3 has 15 amino acids. Germline V gene sequence: CDR1 LGHDT, CDR2 YNNKEL (reference sequence). The CDR3 DNA sequence: TGTGCCAGCAGCCAAGATCCAGGCAGTCCGTACGAGCAGTACTTC. It is translated as CASSQDPGSPYEQYF.

Notes on this clonotype: A clone one base away is much larger, so this may be a read error. The genes are TRBV6-2 or TRBV6-3 and TRBJ1-1; D uncertain. The CDR3 is 15 residues long. Germline V gene lookup returns CDR1 MNHEY and CDR2 SVGEGT. Trimming shortened V by 0 bases and J by 4 bases, and 12 bases separated the two germline ends. The CDR3 nucleotides read TGTGCCAGCAGTTACTCGAGTCTTAGGAGCACTGAAGCTTTCTTT. Translation gives CASSYSSLRSTEAFF.

The genes are TRBV7-8 and TRBJ1-1; D perhaps matches TRBD1 (5 bases). CDR1 and CDR2 (germline): SGHVS, FQNEAQ. The CDR3 contains 16 residues. V was pared by 1 base and J by 5 bases, with 17 bases between. The CDR3 coding sequence is TGTGCCAGCAGCTTAGAGAGTGTCGGGGGAAGAACTGAAGCTTTCTTT. Residues: CASSLESVGGRTEAFF.

V is TRBV28 and J is TRBJ1-6, with 9 bases fitting TRBD1. This CDR3 has 15 amino acids. V lost 4 bases, J lost 7 bases, and 5 bases stayed unmatched. CDR1 is MDHEN and CDR2 is SYDVKM in the germline V gene. The CDR3: CASSSAGTGNSPLHF. CDR3 DNA: TGTGCCAGCAGTTCGGCCGGGACAGGGAATTCACCCCTCCACTTT.

The table lists this clonotype with a few counts. This chain links TRBV29-1 with TRBJ2-3; 15 bases map to TRBD2. The CDR3 spans 15 residues. The germline V gene encodes CDR1 SQVTM and CDR2 ANQGSEA. The trim removed 8 bases at V and 4 bases at J, leaving 7 bases unmatched. The CDR3 protein is CSYRTSGRESDTQYF. DNA of the CDR3: TGCAGCTACAGGACTAGCGGGAGGGAGTCAGATACGCAGTATTTT.

This clonotype was seen more than once but under ten times. The rearrangement uses TRBV27 and TRBJ1-6, with unresolved D. V was clipped by 3 bases and J by 3 bases, with 6 bases between them. Germline V gene sequence: CDR1 MNHEY, CDR2 SMNVEV (reference sequence). This CDR3 has 14 residues. DNA for the CDR3: TGTGCCAGCAGTTTTGCGGGCTATAATTCACCCCTCCACTTT. Protein sequence: CASSFAGYNSPLHF.